A selection of T cell receptor beta chains follows, all from one sample in a study of blood T cell repertoires in COVID-19. TCRdb's copy holds only in-frame clones and misses some; the assay was immunoSEQ multiplex PCR. The data hold roughly 500,000 clones, with roughly 90% observed a single time. Material for sequencing was PBMCs or T cells enriched from blood (not recorded which). Source of these receptors: a woman aged 40 to 50 who had recovered from COVID-19. CDR3s leave out the opening cysteine and the closing phenylalanine or tryptophan. A D gene is named only where the DNA matches it firmly.

v_gene: TRBV5-6; d_gene: NA; len: 13; CDR3aa: ASSLRGRGDYGYT
v_gene: TRBV19; d_gene: NA; len: 13; CDR3aa: ASSRIQGEGRGAF
v_gene: TRBV6-2/TRBV6-3; d_gene: NA; len: 10; CDR3aa: ASSFRAPEAF
v_gene: TRBV6-5; d_gene: NA; len: 11; CDR3aa: ATGTFLNNEQF
v_gene: TRBV5-1; d_gene: TRBD2; len: 12; CDR3aa: ASSFGGTTYEQY
v_gene: TRBV4-3; d_gene: NA; len: 16; CDR3aa: ASSQEYTIFSGANVLT
v_gene: TRBV27; d_gene: TRBD1; len: 15; CDR3aa: ASSLVWVGGTGDGYT
v_gene: TRBV29-1; d_gene: NA; len: 11; CDR3aa: SVGTDSYNEQF
v_gene: TRBV5-5; d_gene: NA; len: 13; CDR3aa: ASSLTALPSDEQY
v_gene: TRBV4-1; d_gene: TRBD2; len: 14; CDR3aa: ASSQEGTSGSWEQY
v_gene: TRBV29-1; d_gene: TRBD1; len: 11; CDR3aa: SALGYRGYGYT
v_gene: TRBV5-6; d_gene: TRBD2; len: 13; CDR3aa: ASSLGLAGGGEQY
v_gene: TRBV29-1; d_gene: NA; len: 11; CDR3aa: SVVRGSNQPQH
v_gene: TRBV5-6; d_gene: NA; len: 12; CDR3aa: ASTLSGDDTEAF
v_gene: TRBV5-6; d_gene: NA; len: 14; CDR3aa: ASSPRDMGLNTEAF
v_gene: TRBV18; d_gene: TRBD1; len: 13; CDR3aa: ASSPGQGGIQPQH
v_gene: TRBV19; d_gene: NA; len: 12; CDR3aa: ASSIGQGFHEQY
v_gene: TRBV19; d_gene: NA; len: 14; CDR3aa: ASSLGVRAGNQPQH
v_gene: TRBV24-1; d_gene: TRBD1; len: 13; CDR3aa: ATSAGTAPYNEQF
v_gene: TRBV6-2/TRBV6-3; d_gene: NA; len: 10; CDR3aa: ASSYSSDTQY
v_gene: TRBV7-2; d_gene: NA; len: 11; CDR3aa: ASSLTPYNEQF
v_gene: TRBV18; d_gene: NA; len: 10; CDR3aa: ASSRGFYGYT
v_gene: TRBV10-1; d_gene: TRBD1; len: 13; CDR3aa: ASSESQGQDYEQY
v_gene: TRBV20-1; d_gene: NA; len: 9; CDR3aa: SARDLNEQF
v_gene: TRBV10-1; d_gene: NA; len: 12; CDR3aa: ASSESVGQETQY
v_gene: TRBV4-1; d_gene: NA; len: 13; CDR3aa: ASSQDLDGAYEQY
v_gene: TRBV6-6; d_gene: TRBD1; len: 12; CDR3aa: ASRPTGGFDGYT
v_gene: TRBV18; d_gene: NA; len: 15; CDR3aa: ASSPRDSQISGNTIY
v_gene: TRBV11-2; d_gene: TRBD2; len: 13; CDR3aa: ASSLARGGYNEQF
v_gene: TRBV30; d_gene: TRBD1; len: 14; CDR3aa: AWSLVGWQGDSPLH
v_gene: TRBV18; d_gene: NA; len: 13; CDR3aa: ASSPPTVSTYEQY
v_gene: TRBV10-3; d_gene: NA; len: 12; CDR3aa: AISPGGERAEAF
v_gene: TRBV7-9; d_gene: TRBD2; len: 13; CDR3aa: ASSLASGRYNEQF
v_gene: TRBV10-3; d_gene: TRBD1; len: 13; CDR3aa: AISERDRGYEKLF
v_gene: TRBV6-1; d_gene: NA; len: 12; CDR3aa: ASSEFSGTNGYT